This TCR beta chain was found in a study of T cell responses to AZD1222 COVID-19 vaccine (dated by TCRdb to the early 2020s). With respect to the entire study: AZD1222 recipients whose second dose came at about 4 weeks and those whose second dose came at about 12 weeks were combined into one group, since spike-specific TCR depth and breadth did not differ between the two schedules. Trial participants were enrolled by age into 18-55, 56-69 and 70-plus year subgroups, with roughly 150, 30 and 60 TCR-sequenced participants respectively. TCR sequencing covered some 250 trial participants: 200 to 220 given two doses of AZD1222 and about 26 given two doses of MenACWY control vaccine.

Reading the label with the study, this specimen's time point is: baseline before first vaccination. Vaccinee samples were obtained from the UK trials COV001 and COV002, which included a single-blind randomized controlled phase 2/3 trial of AZD1222 (ChAdOx1 nCoV-19) in healthy adults. Trial participant PBMC samples were collected at day 0 and day 28 after the second dose for TCRbeta chain sequencing. Overall results and qualifications from the work: After two AZD1222 doses, both the breadth and the depth of spike-specific TCRs were significantly higher than at day 0 and than in MenACWY recipients. Reportedly, close to half of the unique spike-specific TCRs recognized epitopes lying outside the regions that are mutated in the B.1.351 and B.1.1.7 variants. The 56-69-year group was small, and its depth increase did not reach significance, likely because of low power. Conclusions about previously exposed vaccinees were limited because only a handful of AZD1222 recipients were SARS-CoV-2 seropositive at baseline. Participants were mostly white British, with more females than males. The authors suggested clonal diversity may have been underestimated. No day 14 peak-response samples were available, so repertoires were characterized only after the peak T cell response. CD4 TCRs associated with the vaccine covered the entire spike protein, and the dominant responses were in regions 160-218 and 743-854.

The V and J ends are trimmed by 7 bases and 3 bases, leaving 8 bases between them. The germline V gene (reference sequence) sets CDR1 to MNHEY and CDR2 to SMNVEV. The CDR3 runs 12 residues from the cysteine to the phenylalanine. Of all the DNA, just the CDR3 is kept, 36 bases in frame from base 1. The CDR3 regions of human TCRbeta chains were subjected to immunosequencing. As for the authors' bioinformatics: Repertoire TCRs were checked for matches against a reference library of SARS-CoV-2-specific TCRs that had been generated using the MIRA antigen-specificity platform. Breadth was defined as the fraction of unique TCRs that were SARS-CoV-2-associated, and depth was defined as the fraction of total T cells that were SARS-CoV-2-associated. Using the MIRA data, each spike-specific TCR was mapped to the spike region that the TCR reacts to and placed in a CD4 or CD8 class. Log10-transformed breadth and depth values were compared by one-way ANOVA with Sidak's multiple comparisons tests. Held by TCRdb, this immuneACCESS table contains in-frame sequences only and omits some clones. Under half of the omission traces to an unresolved V gene where checked; the cause of the rest is unknown. V, J and clone size are taken as reported in that table, and D and trimming were inferred from the DNA itself. The sample includes tens of thousands of clones, with roughly 87% observed a single time. 5.8% of the sample rests with the top ten.

As for this clone: Its antigen is unknown. The record has no base qualities; no much larger clone is one base away.

This chain joins TRBV27 to TRBJ2-3; the D segment cannot be called with confidence. This TCR was recovered from an adult in good health. The sample in question was peripheral blood, obtained on day 0 of AZD1222 vaccination. CDR3 loop: CASTGATDTQYF. The sequenced DNA: TGTGCCAGCACTGGAGCTACAGATACGCAGTATTTT.